This T cell receptor (beta chain) was retrieved from a study of T-cell memory formation after mild COVID-19. Across the whole study: TCR clusters mostly belonged to single donors. General study findings and limits: Contracting clones localized mainly to CM and EM when CD4+ and mainly to EMRA when CD8+. Clones shrinking from day 15 to 85 showed even CD4/CD8 mixes; later expanders tilted CD4+. Certain responding clones were present in pre-infection memory, suggesting participation of cross-reactive memory.

The table lists this clonotype with many counts. Its antigen is not identified. The germline V gene encodes CDR1 SQVTM and CDR2 ANQGSEA. This CDR3 spans 15 amino acids. The V segment lost 4 bases and the J segment 3 bases; nucleotides outside the gene matches: 8. TCRdb processed the 5' RACE reads anew with MiXCR; each CDR3 protein has one entry. Of a few hundred thousand distinct CDR3 sequences listed, about 10% are singletons. J is TRBJ2-7 and V is TRBV29-1; 11 bases map to TRBD1. This TCR was sampled from a young man who had mild COVID-19 (a few samples of this study predate the infection). Cell type and time point are not known. The sample was PBMCs or a T cell subset sorted from them (not recorded which). The CDR3 sequence is CSVVFGTGGYYEQYF. CDR3 DNA sequence: TGCAGCGTTGTGTTCGGGACAGGGGGTTACTACGAGCAGTACTTC.